The 11 T cell receptor beta chains below all came from one sample that was sequenced in a study of T-cell reconstitution after alpha-beta-depleted transplantation in children. The TCRbeta library was prepared with unique molecular identifiers. Each CDR3 protein is one row after TCRdb ran MiXCR on the PCR reads. This sample has fewer than 1 million distinct CDR3 sequences, with roughly 16% found just once. The sequences come from PBMCs, mostly from graft donor cells, collected 360 days after TCRalphabeta/CD19-depleted stem cell transplant. The receptors were sampled from a male patient under 18 who had a stem cell transplant for acute lymphoblastic leukemia, so the T cells may come from the graft donor.

The chain links TRBV6-5 to TRBJ2-7; TRBD1 agrees at 7 bases. CDR1 is MNHEY and CDR2 is SVGAGI in the germline V gene. With V trimmed by 4 bases and J by 0 bases, 6 bases remained unmatched. The CDR3 loop spans 15 amino acids. Here the CDR3 reads CASSWGTAHSYEQYF. CDR3 in DNA: TGTGCCAGCAGTTGGGGGACAGCCCACTCCTACGAGCAGTACTTC.

This clonotype was counted between two and nine times. The CDR3 coding sequence is TGTGCCAGCAGGCCGTGGGGTCAGGAAGACTATGGCTACACCTTC. This codes for CASRPWGQEDYGYTF. V gene TRBV6-5 combines with J gene TRBJ1-2, with D uncertain. The germline gives CDR1 MNHEY, CDR2 SVGAGI. The CDR3 has 15 residues. Trimming cost V 6 bases and J 3 bases, with 17 bases left between them.

This clonotype appeared once. The chain combines TRBV23-1 with TRBJ2-5; tentative D call: TRBD1 (6 bases). TRBV23-1 is given ORF status, its function remaining uncertain. V lost 0 bases and J 4 bases, leaving 12 bases between the germline ends. This CDR3 spans 15 amino acids. Written as DNA, the CDR3 is TGCGCCAGCAGTCAATCGTACAGGGTTCTAGAGACCCAGTACTTC. As protein: CASSQSYRVLETQYF.

In this sample, this clonotype turned up once. The rearrangement uses TRBV18 and TRBJ2-3; D is unclear. CDR3 length: 15 residues. CDR1 is KGHSH, CDR2 LQKENI, per germline. V was pared by 4 bases and J by 1 base, with 12 bases between. CDR3 bases: TGTGCCAGCTCACTAACGACAACCCGCACAGATACGCAGTATTTT. It is translated as CASSLTTTRTDTQYF. The full variable domain, rest sourced from reference TRBV18 and TRBJ2-3, is NAGVMQNPRHLVRRRGQEARLRCSPMKGHSHVYWYRQLPEEGLKFMVYLQKENIIDESGMPKERFSAEFPKEGPSILRIQQVVRGDSAAYFCASSLTTTRTDTQYFGPGTRLTVL.

This chain connects TRBV14 to TRBJ2-1; the match to TRBD2 covers 8 bases. The trim removed 2 bases at V and 6 bases at J, leaving 3 bases unmatched. This CDR3 has 14 residues. CDR1 is SGHDN and CDR2 is FVKESK in the germline V gene. As DNA, the CDR3 is TGTGCCAGCAGCCAATCGGGAGGGACCAATGAGCAGTTCTTC. Residues: CASSQSGGTNEQFF.

This clonotype was observed many times. The rearrangement joins TRBV5-1 to TRBJ1-1; no clear D. Germline-derived CDR1 and CDR2 are SGHRS and YFSETQ. V was pared by 0 bases and J by 0 bases, with 9 bases between. The CDR3 spans 15 residues. DNA for the CDR3: TGCGCCAGCAGCTTGGTCGGCCCCGTGAACACTGAAGCTTTCTTT. Amino acids: CASSLVGPVNTEAFF.

The chain joins TRBV18 to TRBJ1-1; 10 bases map to TRBD1. The germline CDR1 and CDR2 sequences are KGHSH and LQKENI. J gave up 1 base and V 6 bases, and 5 bases lay outside the gene matches. The CDR3 is 15 residues long. CDR3 protein: CASSRTGGWNTEAFF. CDR3 sequence (DNA): TGTGCCAGCTCTCGGACAGGGGGGTGGAACACTGAAGCTTTCTTT.

Remarks on this clonotype: The CDR3 does not close with the conserved phenylalanine or tryptophan, likely indicating a read error. The CDR3 DNA sequence: TGCGCCAGCAGGCCAACAGGGAATACTGAAGCTTTCTGT. It codes for CASRPTGNTEAFC. V and J are TRBV5-1 and TRBJ1-1; weak D call: TRBD1 (6 bases). Germline CDR1 and CDR2: SGHRS and YFSETQ. This CDR3 comprises 13 residues. V gave up 5 bases and J gave up 5 bases, with 13 bases separating them.

This sequence joins TRBV7-8 and TRBJ2-2; no clear D. V was clipped by 0 bases and J by 1 base, with 9 bases between them. This CDR3 has 16 residues. Germline V lookup: CDR1 SGHVS, CDR2 FQNEAQ. The CDR3 region is CASSLANSENTGELFF. The CDR3 DNA reads as TGTGCCAGCAGCTTAGCGAATTCTGAGAACACCGGGGAGCTGTTTTTT.

The rearrangement links TRBV7-3 to TRBJ1-1; D remains unclear. V was cut by 5 bases and J by 2 bases, with 15 bases left in between. Looked up from germline, CDR1 is SGHTA and CDR2 is FQGTGA. This CDR3 spans 15 amino acids. CDR3 in DNA: TGTGCCAGCAGCCTTACAGCCCCGGGAAACACTGAAGCTTTCTTT. Protein product: CASSLTAPGNTEAFF.

In nucleotides, the CDR3 is TGCGCCAGCAGCTCCGCACGAAACACTGAAGCTTTCTTT. This gives the protein CASSSARNTEAFF. The chain employs TRBV5-1 and TRBJ1-1; D call uncertain. The CDR3 length is 13 residues. Germline V CDR1 and CDR2: SGHRS, YFSETQ. V dropped 3 bases and J dropped 2 bases, with 8 bases sitting between them.